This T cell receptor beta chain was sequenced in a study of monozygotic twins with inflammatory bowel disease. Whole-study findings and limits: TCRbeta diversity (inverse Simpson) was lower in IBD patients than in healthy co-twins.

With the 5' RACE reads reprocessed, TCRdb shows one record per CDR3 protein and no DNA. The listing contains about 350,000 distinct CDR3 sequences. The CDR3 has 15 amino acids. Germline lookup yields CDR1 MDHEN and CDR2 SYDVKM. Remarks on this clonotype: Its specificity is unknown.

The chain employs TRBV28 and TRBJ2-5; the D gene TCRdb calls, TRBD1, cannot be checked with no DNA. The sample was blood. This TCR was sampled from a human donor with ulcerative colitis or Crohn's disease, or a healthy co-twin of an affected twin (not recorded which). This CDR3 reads CASSFRHRAPGTQYF.